This TCR beta chain was obtained from a study of blood T cell repertoires in COVID-19. Looking at the study overall: Sites across the United States, Italy and Spain contributed samples from acute and convalescent COVID-19. T cells, B-cell-depleted T cells, or PBMCs provided the cDNA or gDNA that served as material.

In the authors' methods: Counts of nucleated cells, estimated from reference gene primer amplification, were obtained. Measured with immunoSEQ multiplex PCR; TCRdb has only the in-frame clones, and not every one. V, J and clone size reflect that table, while D and trimming were determined from the DNA. This table holds 200,000 to 250,000 clones, about 79% found once. There are 14 residues in the CDR3. Deletions cut 5 bases from V and 5 bases from J, with 16 bases between. CDR1 and CDR2 (germline): SGHRS, YFSETQ. Sequenced input: peripheral blood. The chain is built from TRBV5-1 and TRBJ1-2; the D gene is possibly TRBD1 (6 bases). The receptor comes from a man aged 50 or older with active or convalescent COVID-19. CDR3 loop: CASRSGGADYGYTF. DNA of the CDR3: TGCGCCAGCAGGTCCGGGGGGGCTGATTATGGCTACACCTTC.